The rows below give T cell receptor beta chains drawn from one sample of a study of blood T cell repertoires in COVID-19. The protocol was immunoSEQ multiplex PCR, while the TCRdb copy is restricted to in-frame clones and leaves out a portion. The sample includes 150,000 to 200,000 clones, approximately 79% of them seen just once. Sequences were obtained from peripheral blood. The receptors were sampled from an elderly woman with acute or convalescent COVID-19. Both conserved end residues are part of each CDR3. The order of the fields is clone size, V gene, J gene, D gene, CDR3 protein, CDR3 DNA. The D gene is left open where the match is weak. For some rows the clone size is stated as once, few or many, or as a class when expanded; others skip it.

clone size: .; V gene: TRBV5-1; J gene: TRBJ2-7; D gene: .; CDR3 protein: CASSAGQTIYEQYF; CDR3 DNA: TGCGCCAGCAGCGCCGGACAGACCATCTACGAGCAGTACTTC
clone size: .; V gene: TRBV4-1; J gene: TRBJ2-1; D gene: TRBD2; CDR3 protein: CASSPGGSGRFSSYNEQFF; CDR3 DNA: TGCGCCAGCAGTCCCGGGGGTAGCGGGAGGTTCAGCTCCTACAATGAGCAGTTCTTC
clone size: .; V gene: TRBV5-4; J gene: TRBJ2-1; D gene: .; CDR3 protein: CASSSGSQEQFF; CDR3 DNA: TGTGCCAGCAGCTCCGGGTCACAAGAGCAGTTCTTC
clone size: few; V gene: TRBV24-1; J gene: TRBJ2-2; D gene: TRBD2; CDR3 protein: CATSDLGLAGGRIGELFF; CDR3 DNA: TGTGCCACCAGTGACCTCGGACTAGCGGGAGGGAGGATCGGGGAGCTGTTTTTT
clone size: .; V gene: TRBV28; J gene: TRBJ1-5; D gene: .; CDR3 protein: CASRAPQGNNQPQHF; CDR3 DNA: TGTGCCAGCAGGGCTCCTCAGGGGAACAATCAGCCCCAGCATTTT
clone size: .; V gene: TRBV7-8; J gene: TRBJ2-3; D gene: .; CDR3 protein: CASSNIAGSGTDTQYF; CDR3 DNA: TGTGCCAGCAGCAACATAGCCGGAAGCGGGACAGATACGCAGTATTTT
clone size: .; V gene: TRBV19; J gene: TRBJ1-2; D gene: TRBD1; CDR3 protein: CASTRQGWDYGYTF; CDR3 DNA: TGTGCCAGTACAAGACAGGGATGGGACTATGGCTACACCTTC
clone size: .; V gene: TRBV4-3; J gene: TRBJ2-7; D gene: .; CDR3 protein: CASSQDWPGSYEQYF; CDR3 DNA: TGCGCCAGCAGCCAAGATTGGCCAGGGTCCTACGAGCAGTACTTC
clone size: .; V gene: TRBV2; J gene: TRBJ2-2; D gene: .; CDR3 protein: CASRGDSGPTGELFF; CDR3 DNA: TGTGCCAGCAGGGGCGACAGCGGGCCCACCGGGGAGCTGTTTTTT
clone size: .; V gene: TRBV5-1; J gene: TRBJ1-2; D gene: .; CDR3 protein: CASSFGQGRGQDGYTF; CDR3 DNA: TGCGCCAGCAGCTTCGGGCAGGGAAGGGGTCAGGATGGCTACACCTTC
clone size: .; V gene: TRBV4-3; J gene: TRBJ2-3; D gene: TRBD2; CDR3 protein: CASSQVASGSADTQYF; CDR3 DNA: TGCGCCAGCAGCCAAGTGGCTAGCGGGAGTGCAGATACGCAGTATTTT
clone size: .; V gene: TRBV7-9; J gene: TRBJ2-3; D gene: .; CDR3 protein: CASSLVLSGTDTQYF; CDR3 DNA: TGTGCCAGCAGCTTAGTACTAAGTGGCACAGATACGCAGTATTTT
clone size: many; V gene: TRBV28; J gene: TRBJ1-3; D gene: .; CDR3 protein: CASSLWGGGNTIYF; CDR3 DNA: TGTGCCAGCAGTCTTTGGGGGGGTGGAAACACCATATATTTT
clone size: few; V gene: TRBV27; J gene: TRBJ1-1; D gene: TRBD1; CDR3 protein: CASSHAGGMGTEAFF; CDR3 DNA: TGTGCCAGCAGTCACGCAGGGGGTATGGGCACTGAAGCTTTCTTT
clone size: .; V gene: TRBV7-9; J gene: TRBJ2-2; D gene: .; CDR3 protein: CASSYPGTSNTGELFF; CDR3 DNA: TGTGCCAGCAGCTATCCCGGGACTTCTAACACCGGGGAGCTGTTTTTT
clone size: once; V gene: TRBV5-1; J gene: TRBJ2-7; D gene: TRBD1; CDR3 protein: CASSLGQGAAFEQYF; CDR3 DNA: TGCGCCAGCAGCTTGGGGCAGGGGGCGGCTTTCGAGCAGTACTTC
clone size: .; V gene: TRBV5-6; J gene: TRBJ2-5; D gene: TRBD2; CDR3 protein: CASSLGRGLGQTQYF; CDR3 DNA: TGTGCCAGCAGCTTGGGTCGGGGACTAGGCCAGACCCAGTACTTC
clone size: few; V gene: TRBV9; J gene: TRBJ1-1; D gene: TRBD1; CDR3 protein: CAIPPGGSRPGTEAFF; CDR3 DNA: TGTGCCATTCCCCCAGGGGGCTCCCGTCCCGGCACTGAAGCTTTCTTT
clone size: .; V gene: TRBV7-2; J gene: TRBJ2-2; D gene: .; CDR3 protein: CASSLELAAGELFF; CDR3 DNA: TGTGCCAGCAGCTTAGAACTAGCTGCCGGGGAGCTGTTTTTT
clone size: .; V gene: TRBV6-5; J gene: TRBJ2-2; D gene: TRBD1; CDR3 protein: CASRTGFTTGELFF; CDR3 DNA: TGTGCCAGCAGGACAGGGTTTACCACCGGGGAGCTGTTTTTT
clone size: .; V gene: TRBV7-9; J gene: TRBJ1-6; D gene: .; CDR3 protein: CASSSEGRNSPLHF; CDR3 DNA: TGTGCCAGCAGCTCTGAGGGGAGGAATTCACCCCTCCACTTT
clone size: once; V gene: TRBV10-3; J gene: TRBJ2-7; D gene: TRBD2; CDR3 protein: CAISRLAGVSEQYF; CDR3 DNA: TGTGCCATCAGTAGGCTAGCGGGAGTCTCTGAGCAGTACTTC
clone size: .; V gene: TRBV6-4; J gene: TRBJ2-5; D gene: .; CDR3 protein: CASSDSRWGQNGRLKETQYF; CDR3 DNA: TGTGCCAGCAGTGACTCGAGATGGGGGCAAAACGGCAGATTGAAAGAGACCCAGTACTTC
clone size: .; V gene: TRBV10-2; J gene: TRBJ2-7; D gene: TRBD2; CDR3 protein: CASRATSGTSEQYF; CDR3 DNA: TGCGCCAGCAGGGCAACTAGCGGGACTTCCGAGCAGTACTTC
clone size: .; V gene: TRBV5-1; J gene: TRBJ2-7; D gene: TRBD1; CDR3 protein: CASSAPDRAYEQYF; CDR3 DNA: TGCGCCAGCAGCGCCCCGGACAGGGCCTACGAGCAGTACTTC
clone size: few; V gene: TRBV7-9; J gene: TRBJ2-3; D gene: .; CDR3 protein: CASSLGLGVTDTQYF; CDR3 DNA: TGTGCCAGCAGCTTAGGACTAGGGGTCACAGATACGCAGTATTTT
clone size: .; V gene: TRBV13; J gene: TRBJ2-7; D gene: .; CDR3 protein: CASSPLIDSTYSYEQYF; CDR3 DNA: TGTGCCAGCAGCCCCTTAATCGACAGCACTTACTCCTACGAGCAGTACTTC
clone size: .; V gene: TRBV11-2; J gene: TRBJ1-1; D gene: .; CDR3 protein: CASSPTGQRAFF; CDR3 DNA: TGTGCCAGCAGCCCAACGGGACAACGGGCTTTCTTT
clone size: .; V gene: TRBV30; J gene: TRBJ1-1; D gene: .; CDR3 protein: CASEVGALNTEAFF; CDR3 DNA: TGTGCCTCGGAAGTGGGGGCCCTGAACACTGAAGCTTTCTTT
clone size: few; V gene: TRBV6-5; J gene: TRBJ2-5; D gene: TRBD1; CDR3 protein: CASSYFGTGEETQYF; CDR3 DNA: TGTGCCAGCAGTTACTTCGGGACAGGGGAAGAGACCCAGTACTTC
clone size: .; V gene: TRBV4-1; J gene: TRBJ1-4; D gene: TRBD1; CDR3 protein: CASSQDGTGGEKLFF; CDR3 DNA: TGCGCCAGCAGCCAAGATGGGACAGGCGGGGAAAAACTGTTTTTT
clone size: .; V gene: TRBV7-2; J gene: TRBJ2-7; D gene: .; CDR3 protein: CASSPDSGLRQYF; CDR3 DNA: TGTGCCAGCAGCCCGGACTCTGGGTTGCGGCAGTACTTC
clone size: .; V gene: TRBV12-5; J gene: TRBJ2-1; D gene: TRBD2; CDR3 protein: CASGPGLAGQSSSYNEQFF; CDR3 DNA: TGTGCTAGTGGTCCCGGGCTAGCGGGTCAATCCAGCTCCTACAATGAGCAGTTCTTC
clone size: .; V gene: TRBV7-6; J gene: TRBJ2-2; D gene: .; CDR3 protein: CASSSPGGIGHEKLFF; CDR3 DNA: TGTGCCAGCAGCTCCCCCGGCGGGATCGGACACGAGAAACTGTTTTTT
clone size: .; V gene: TRBV6-5; J gene: TRBJ1-6; D gene: TRBD1; CDR3 protein: CASTGTGDSPLHF; CDR3 DNA: TGTGCCAGCACCGGCACAGGGGATTCACCCCTCCACTTT
clone size: few; V gene: TRBV10-2; J gene: TRBJ2-3; D gene: .; CDR3 protein: CASSEELGALTDTQYF; CDR3 DNA: TGCGCCAGCAGTGAGGAGCTGGGCGCCCTCACAGATACGCAGTATTTT
clone size: .; V gene: TRBV5-6; J gene: TRBJ1-2; D gene: .; CDR3 protein: CASTLGPTSNYGYTF; CDR3 DNA: TGTGCCAGCACCCTGGGGCCGACTTCAAACTATGGCTACACCTTC